A single sample is the source of the 25 T cell receptor beta chains below, sequenced in a study of cytomegalovirus exposure and HLA in healthy donors. Primers included in the PCR were 60 Vbeta and 13 Jbeta primers. Measured with immunoSEQ multiplex PCR; TCRdb has only the in-frame clones, and not every one. This repertoire shows fewer than 130,000 clones, over 65% found once; its top ten account for about an eighth. Source material: PBMCs. The source of these receptors is a young man in good health and CMV-seropositive.

The chain carries TRBV30 and TRBJ2-5; 9 bases align to TRBD1. This CDR3 is built from 16 residues. Unmatched junction bases numbered 10, after V lost 0 bases and J lost 5 bases. CDR1 and CDR2 from the germline V gene are GTSNPN and SVGIG (reference sequence). The CDR3 loop is CAWSVQGTGFWETQYF. The CDR3 nucleotides read TGTGCCTGGAGTGTACAGGGGACAGGGTTTTGGGAGACCCAGTACTTC. The full variable domain, its missing parts supplied by reference TRBV30 and TRBJ2-5, is SQTIHQWPATLVQPVGSPLSLECTVEGTSNPNLYWYRQAAGRGLQLLFYSVGIGQISSEVPQNLSASRPQDRQFILSSKKLLLSDSGFYLCAWSVQGTGFWETQYFGPGTRLLVL.

This clone was detected only once. The CDR3 loop reads CASSATGFPNQPQHF. CDR3 sequence (DNA): TGTGCCAGCAGCGCTACAGGGTTCCCCAATCAGCCCCAGCATTTT. The chain couples TRBV9 to TRBJ1-5; D possibly corresponds to TRBD1 (6 bases). The V and J ends lost 3 bases and 3 bases respectively, with 13 bases between them. CDR3 length: 15 amino acids. CDR1 and CDR2 (germline): SGDLS, YYNGEE.

The genes are TRBV2 and TRBJ1-5; 7 bases align to TRBD1. The CDR3 is 15 amino acids. The germline gives CDR1 SNHLY, CDR2 FYNNEI. The V and J ends lost 3 bases and 4 bases, in that order; junction bases with no gene match: 6. The CDR3 DNA reads as TGTGCCAGCAGTGACAGGGGGTTTGGAAATCAGCCCCAGCATTTT. This codes for CASSDRGFGNQPQHF.

This chain joins TRBV11-2 and TRBJ2-3; 12 nucleotides align to TRBD2. This CDR3 is built from 16 residues. Germline CDR1 SGHAT, CDR2 FQNNGV. The junction had 2 bases not matched to a gene; V was cut back by 4 bases and J by 0 bases. CDR3 nucleotides: TGTGCCAGCAGCTACACTAGCGGGGGGAGCACAGATACGCAGTATTTT. It encodes CASSYTSGGSTDTQYF.

V and J are TRBV7-2 and TRBJ2-7; 9 positions match TRBD1. CDR1 and CDR2 from the germline V gene are SGHTA and FQGNSA. Trimming at V came to 5 bases and at J to 2 bases, leaving 1 base not matched to a gene. This CDR3 is built from 13 residues. Here the CDR3 DNA reads TGTGCCAGCAGCAGGGACAGGGCCTACGAGCAGTACTTC. Amino acids: CASSRDRAYEQYF.

The chain links TRBV4-3 to TRBJ2-7, with 8 bases identical to TRBD1. CDR1 is LGHNA and CDR2 is YSLEER in the germline V gene. The CDR3 runs 16 residues. V lost 0 bases to trimming and J lost 2 bases; unmatched junction nucleotides: 6. The CDR3 loop is CASSQDPAGGPYEQYF. The CDR3 nucleotides read TGCGCCAGCAGCCAAGATCCGGCAGGGGGCCCCTACGAGCAGTACTTC.

The J gene is TRBJ2-4, the V gene TRBV20-1; 8 bases line up with TRBD2. The CDR3 runs 11 residues. V lost 1 base, J lost 13 bases, and 3 bases stayed unmatched. Germline loops: CDR1 DFQATT, CDR2 SNEGSKA (reference sequence). In DNA form, the CDR3 reads TGCAGTGCTAGAGGCGGGGGGTCCCAGTACTTC. It specifies CSARGGGSQYF.

V gene TRBV7-2 combines with J gene TRBJ2-7, with D maybe TRBD2 (6 bases). From germline, CDR1 is SGHTA and CDR2 FQGNSA. V was trimmed by 3 bases and J by 2 bases, leaving 14 bases between them. The CDR3 consists of 15 residues. The CDR3 DNA is TGTGCCAGCAGCTTGGAGGGACTCCCGACCTACGAGCAGTACTTC. It encodes CASSLEGLPTYEQYF.

This clone has just one count. The J gene is TRBJ2-1, the V gene TRBV11-2, with D tentatively TRBD1 (6 bases). The CDR3 has 16 residues. Germline CDR1 reads SGHAT; CDR2 reads FQNNGV. V lost 2 bases to trimming and J lost 0 bases, with 11 bases between them. CDR3 DNA sequence: TGTGCCAGCAGCTTAAGACAGGTGAGCTCCTACAATGAGCAGTTCTTC. Its translation: CASSLRQVSSYNEQFF. Looking up the rest from reference TRBV11-2 and TRBJ2-1 gives the full variable domain: EAGVAQSPRYKIIEKRQSVAFWCNPISGHATLYWYQQILGQGPKLLIQFQNNGVVDDSQLPKDRFSAERLKGVDSTLKIQPAKLEDSAVYLCASSLRQVSSYNEQFFGPGTRLTVL.

J is TRBJ1-1 and V is TRBV10-2, with TRBD1 matching over 11 bases. CDR1 and CDR2 (germline): WSHSY, SAAADI. The CDR3 runs 14 residues. V trimming: 7 bases; J trimming: 11 bases; junction bases outside the gene matches: 12. CDR3 residues: CASKSDRGPEMAFF. The CDR3 DNA follows: TGCGCCAGCAAGTCGGACAGGGGGCCCGAAATGGCTTTCTTT.

Concerning this clone: At one of its ends the junction is not consistent with the germline gene, which may arise from a read error. J is TRBJ2-2 and V is TRBV30; a possible D gene is TRBD1 (5 bases). The germline gives CDR1 GTSNPN, CDR2 SVGIG (reference sequence). The CDR3 contains 13 residues. The CDR3 DNA follows: TGTGCCGTCGAACCAGGGAACGCCGGGGAGCTGTTTTTT. Protein: CAVEPGNAGELFF.

The V call is TRBV4-1, the J call TRBJ1-1; TRBD1 might be the D (5 bases). The length of the CDR3 is 15 residues. The germline V and J ends were trimmed by 2 bases and 1 base, with 11 bases remaining between them. Germline V gives CDR1 MGHRA, CDR2 YSYEKL. CDR3 nucleotides: TGCGCCAGCAGCCAACGCTTTACAGGGAACACTGAAGCTTTCTTT. This translates into CASSQRFTGNTEAFF.

This chain connects TRBV7-8 to TRBJ1-2, with no clear D. The CDR3 consists of 16 residues. V lost 1 base and J 4 bases, leaving 16 bases between the germline ends. Looked up from germline, CDR1 is SGHVS and CDR2 is FQNEAQ. The CDR3 nucleotides read TGTGCCAGCAGCTTAGGGGCCCCCGGGGAGGGCTATGGCTACACCTTC. Protein: CASSLGAPGEGYGYTF.

The chain recombines TRBV5-6 with TRBJ2-7; D unresolved. Trimming stripped 1 base from V and 0 bases from J, with 8 bases between. In germline, CDR1 is SGHDT, CDR2 YYEEEE. The CDR3 consists of 14 residues. Here the CDR3 reads CASSLYTSSYEQYF. CDR3 DNA: TGTGCCAGCAGCTTGTACACCAGCTCCTACGAGCAGTACTTC.

The chain uses TRBV5-1 and TRBJ2-1, with a possible D match to TRBD1 (6 bases). The CDR3 totals 10 residues. CDR1 is SGHRS, CDR2 YFSETQ, per germline. Trimming removed 6 bases from V and 8 bases from J, with 6 bases in between. The CDR3 spells CASTGDEQFF. The DNA of the CDR3 is TGCGCCAGCACAGGGGATGAGCAGTTCTTC.

This clone appeared once. This chain uses TRBV25-1 with TRBJ1-4, with 8 bases that match TRBD1. The CDR3 is 16 residues long. Germline CDR1 reads MGHDK; CDR2 reads SYGVNS. After removal of 3 bases from V and 7 bases from J, the junction contained 10 bases not matched to a gene. The CDR3 DNA reads as TGTGCCAGCAGTGACGGCTCGCCAGACAGGGGTGAAAAACTGTTTTTT. Its translation: CASSDGSPDRGEKLFF.

This clone was seen only a few times. Here the CDR3 reads CASSFGTGQTTQQFF. CDR3 bases: TGTGCCAGCAGCTTCGGGACAGGTCAAACGACCCAGCAGTTCTTC. The rearrangement links TRBV7-9 to TRBJ2-1; 8 bases are shared with TRBD1. V lost 3 bases and J lost 11; bases outside the gene matches: 12. CDR3 length: 15 amino acids. CDR1 is SEHNR and CDR2 is FQNEAQ in the germline V gene (reference sequence). The entire variable domain, with the rest obtained from reference TRBV7-9 and TRBJ2-1, is as follows: DTGVSQNPRHKITKRGQNVTFRCDPISEHNRLYWYRQTLGQGPEFLTYFQNEAQLEKSRLLSDRFSAERPKGSFSTLEIQRTEQGDSAMYLCASSFGTGQTTQQFFGPGTRLTVL.

This chain connects TRBV27 to TRBJ1-1, with 9 bases that match TRBD1. The CDR3 has 14 amino acids. J was trimmed by 6 bases and V by 1 base; bases with no gene match: 3. CDR1 and CDR2 from the germline V gene are MNHEY and SMNVEV (reference sequence). Here the CDR3 reads CASSLYRGRAEAFF. The CDR3 coding sequence is TGTGCCAGCAGTTTATACAGGGGGCGGGCTGAAGCTTTCTTT.

The chain couples TRBV13 to TRBJ1-4, with D uncertain. Trimming removed 5 bases from V and 3 bases from J, with 10 bases in between. Germline V gene data show CDR1 as PRHDT and CDR2 as FYEKMQ (reference sequence). There are 14 residues in the CDR3. The CDR3 is CASSPRRSNEKLFF. CDR3 bases: TGTGCCAGCAGCCCAAGGAGATCTAATGAAAAACTGTTTTTT. Together with reference TRBV13 and TRBJ1-4, the CDR3 gives the full variable domain: AAGVIQSPRHLIKEKRETATLKCYPIPRHDTVYWYQQGPGQDPQFLISFYEKMQSDKGSIPDRFSAQQFSDYHSELNMSSLELGDSALYFCASSPRRSNEKLFFGSGTQLSVL.

The gene calls are TRBV19 and TRBJ1-2; TRBD1 matches at 10 bases. The CDR3 consists of 15 residues. Trimming took 5 bases from V and 5 from J; bases not matched to a gene: 8. Germline V CDR1 and CDR2: LNHDA, SQIVND (reference sequence). CDR3 bases: TGTGCCAGTAGTTGGGGGCCGGGACAGGGGTATGGCTACACCTTC. Protein sequence: CASSWGPGQGYGYTF. The full variable domain, rest sourced from reference TRBV19 and TRBJ1-2, is DGGITQSPKYLFRKEGQNVTLSCEQNLNHDAMYWYRQDPGQGLRLIYYSQIVNDFQKGDIAEGYSVSREKKESFPLTVTSAQKNPTAFYLCASSWGPGQGYGYTFGSGTRLTVV.

This sequence joins TRBV9 and TRBJ1-4; 8 positions agree with TRBD1. Germline V gene data show CDR1 as SGDLS and CDR2 as YYNGEE. This CDR3 has 13 amino acids. The V segment lost 5 bases and the J segment 7 bases; nucleotides outside the gene matches: 4. CDR3 in amino acids: CASSPTGVEKLFF. The CDR3 DNA sequence: TGTGCCAGCAGTCCGACAGGGGTTGAAAAACTGTTTTTT.

V usage is TRBV4-2 and J usage is TRBJ2-5; 9 bases are a match to TRBD2. The CDR3 extends over 19 amino acids. The J segment lost 3 bases and the V segment lost 0 bases, leaving 14 bases of the junction unmatched. Germline V gene sequence: CDR1 LGHNA, CDR2 YNFKEQ. In nucleotides, the CDR3 is TGTGCCAGCAGCCAAGATCCGTATCTGGGTAGCGGGGGAGAAGAGACCCAGTACTTC. It translates to CASSQDPYLGSGGEETQYF.

The chain links TRBV6-6 to TRBJ1-2; D is possibly TRBD1 (6 bases). V lost 5 bases and J 1 base, leaving 8 bases between the germline ends. The germline gives CDR1 MNHNY, CDR2 SVGAGI (reference sequence). The length of the CDR3 is 13 residues. In nucleotides, the CDR3 is TGTGCCAGCAGTACGGACAGTAACTATGGCTACACCTTC. Translated: CASSTDSNYGYTF.

The chain has TRBV9 and TRBJ2-1, with D possibly TRBD2 on 5 matching bases. Trimming cost V 2 bases and J 1 base, with 10 bases left between them. The CDR3 contains 15 residues. Germline-derived CDR1 and CDR2 are SGDLS and YYNGEE. For the CDR3, the DNA is TGTGCCAGCAGCGTGGGAGCGTCGTCCTACAATGAGCAGTTCTTC. Its translation: CASSVGASSYNEQFF. Full variable domain (missing parts from reference TRBV9 and TRBJ2-1): DSGVTQTPKHLITATGQRVTLRCSPRSGDLSVYWYQQSLDQGLQFLIQYYNGEERAKGNILERFSAQQFPDLHSELNLSSLELGDSALYFCASSVGASSYNEQFFGPGTRLTVL.

The chain is built from TRBV5-4 and TRBJ2-7, with 7 positions matching TRBD1. J was trimmed by 0 bases and V by 5 bases; bases with no gene match: 5. Germline V lookup: CDR1 SGHNT, CDR2 YYREEE (reference sequence). CDR3 length: 14 amino acids. The CDR3 is CASRRQGSSYEQYF. The DNA of the CDR3 is TGTGCCAGCAGGCGACAGGGATCCTCCTACGAGCAGTACTTC.